This T cell receptor (beta chain) was profiled in a study of cytomegalovirus exposure and HLA in healthy donors (dated by TCRdb to the late 2010s). Looking at the study overall: In an earlier analysis of roughly 590 of the donors, 276 Gb of sequence data and some 120 million unique TCR beta sequences from about 190 million T cells were reported. Roughly 300 gigabases of sequencing data and approximately 85 million unique TCR sequences were included in an early release covering several hundred HLA-typed donors. Of the roughly 410 genotyped donors, more than 75% were placed in the genetic ancestry cluster associated with self-reported Caucasian donors. The study aimed to test whether signatures of past pathogen exposure could be identified by cataloging public T cell receptors. Using immunosequencing, the study profiled T cell repertoires from around 670 subjects and related those repertoires to cytomegalovirus serostatus. A separate validation cohort of over a hundred different subjects was used in addition to the 666-subject first cohort. High-throughput TCR immunosequencing, statistical association of individual TCRs with disease status, and machine learning were combined to predict cytomegalovirus infection status. A later analysis re-examined previously published TCR beta repertoires from more than 550 donors and added high-resolution HLA genotyping to investigate patterns of TCR occurrence. Rather than using new phenotypic data, the later analysis identified candidate immune exposures from TCR beta sequences and from how often those sequences occurred across donors. In an earlier analysis of 587 of the donors, high-throughput TCR beta sequencing was used to judge whether each TCR beta V gene segment behaved as functional or pseudogenic. Donor age, sex, ethnicity and CMV serostatus were collected together with the repertoire data. In a later genetic analysis, genome-wide SNP genotypes for about three fifths of the 666 donors were used, and that subset was treated as a discovery cohort. All discovery cohort repertoires had been generated on a single sequencing platform. HLA typing covered class I and class II loci at four-digit resolution. Typing coverage varied by locus: roughly 629-640 donors for A, B, C, DRB1 and DQB1; under 550 for DQA1; over 600 for DPA1; approximately 470 for DPB1. Several DR-DQ haplotypes were treated as single units for association and clustering because of strong linkage in the cohort. Among roughly 400 genotyped donors of the cohort, an average of around 240,000 unique TCR beta nucleotide sequences were sequenced per donor, 15% to 20% of them non-productive.

Taken from the germline V gene, the CDR1 and CDR2 loops are KGHSH and LQKENI. The CDR3 goes from the cysteine to the phenylalanine over 16 residues. CDR3 DNA is the only sequence kept; it has 48 bases, read in frame from the first base. The germline V end is reduced by 4 bases and the J end by 0 bases; junction bases left unmatched: 6. The cohort comprised some 730 healthy bone marrow donors. All cohort members were sampled while nominally healthy, although unrecorded immune exposures were likely present. The donor was CMV seropositive and was included in the group of some 290 seropositive cohort members. A peripheral blood sample was provided by each donor, and peripheral blood mononuclear cells were used for TCR beta sequencing. The Qiagen DNeasy Blood Extraction Kit was used to extract genomic DNA from the blood cell samples. What the research found in general, with its limitations: Strong co-occurrence of HLA alleles, especially DR and DQ, made assigning TCR associations to individual alleles difficult. The earlier analysis of approximately 560 of the donors excluded some 15 rarely observed V segments, including chromosome 9 orphons, because counts were too low. Linkage disequilibrium might explain the correlated functional status among segregating V segments, but an unknown experimental factor could not be ruled out. A later analysis found that TCR association rates varied across HLA loci, with DRB1 alleles showing the most associated TCRs and HLA-C alleles the fewest. In a later analysis, some 18,000 TCR beta sequences were associated with specific HLA alleles at a false discovery rate of 0.05. Only TCR beta chains were sequenced in this cohort, and the absence of alpha or paired-chain data limited detectable features. In a later genetic analysis, a missense DCLRE1C variant was associated with V-gene and J-gene trimming of TCR beta chains, and the association was replicated in an independent cohort. Compared with the roughly 700-donor mean, donors in an Asian-associated ancestry cluster had fewer N-insertions in productive TCRs, according to a later genetic analysis. In a later analysis, HLA-associated TCR beta chains were found to be more clonally expanded and to have lower generation probabilities than equally common non-associated chains. According to the authors, the approach could potentially be generalized to other disease states and immunological phenotypes. Across donors, most TCR sequences were observed very rarely, whereas some public TCRs were present in many individuals. A further reported finding was that TCR beta sequences accurately predicted the HLA-A and HLA-B alleles for most subjects in the first cohort. According to a later analysis, parvovirus B19, influenza, CMV and Epstein-Barr virus appeared linked to several top co-occurrence clusters. Presence/absence analyses assumed roughly uniform sequencing depth across donors, an assumption that may not hold. A cluster of highly shared sequence variants was judged likely to be a technical artifact of the sequencing pipeline. In both the original and validation cohorts, the classifier was reported to diagnose cytomegalovirus status with high specificity and sensitivity. Because HLA typing was unavailable for some donors at each locus, only the typed subset was used in association tests. For the cohort, immune exposure information was limited to CMV serostatus. A later analysis found that most CMV-associated TCR beta chains appeared HLA-restricted, with HLA associations seemingly driven largely by CMV exposure. An earlier analysis of around 540 of the donors showed that most TCR beta V segments appeared in productive rearrangements either about 87% or about 30% of the time, which broadly matched IMGT annotations. Three of the identified cytomegalovirus-associated TCR beta chains were confirmed in vitro to be specific for cytomegalovirus antigens. Some IMGT-functional V segments, including TRBV6-2 and TRBV6-3, could not be distinguished by the 87-base-pair reads and were therefore excluded. The study listed 164 TCR beta chains as associated with cytomegalovirus.

This clone showed up just once. The specificity of this receptor is unknown. Per-base qualities were not stored, and no clone one base away is much larger. The library came from the immunoSEQ multiplex PCR assay. For the multiplex PCR, a mixture combining 60 forward primers for TCR Vbeta segments and 13 reverse primers for TCR Jbeta segments was used. The CDR3 region of rearranged TCR beta genes was amplified from genomic DNA by a multiplex PCR assay. On the Illumina HiSeq System, the amplified TCR beta libraries were sequenced as 87-base-pair reads. Regarding the original processing steps: In a later analysis, 80 million or so unique TCR beta chains were counted across the roughly 670 repertoires, and around 10 million of these chains were shared by at least two donors. To remove PCR and sequencing errors, raw reads were error-corrected and collapsed into unique sequences using a nearest-neighbor algorithm that merged closely related sequences. To assign V, D and J gene segments, CDR3 sequences were aligned to IMGT reference sequences. For a sequence to be retained, at least a six-nucleotide match to both a V gene segment and a J gene segment was required. A rearrangement was called productive if the CDR3 had no stop codons and remained in frame with V and J, and every other rearrangement was called non-productive. Following IMGT convention, CDR3 was defined as the stretch from the second conserved V-encoded cysteine to the conserved J-encoded phenylalanine. Sequences without an unambiguous match to a single V gene segment were excluded from the earlier analysis of about 600 of the donors. An earlier analysis of a few hundred of the donors called V segments functional above 56.7% productive rearrangements and segregating when the between-donor standard deviation exceeded 5%. To diagnose cytomegalovirus status from the catalog of TCR beta chain sequences, a statistical classification framework was built. In a later analysis, TCR nucleotide sequences were compared against IMGT/GENE-DB human TR gene sequences so that V and J genes could be assigned. Using the TCRdist pipeline, a later analysis assigned CDR3 sequences along with most-parsimonious VDJ recombination scenarios. A later analysis defined each TCR beta chain by its CDR3 amino acid sequence plus V-gene family, and excluded reads lacking a unique V-gene family. A later analysis removed 550 to 700 highly shared, low-generation-probability nucleotide sequences to deal with suspected cross-contamination and a sequencing artifact. In a later analysis, a clonal expansion index was calculated for each public chain from normalized within-repertoire ranks of inferred template counts. Generation probabilities in a later analysis came from a VDJ recombination model fitted to out-of-frame rearrangements, and those results were checked against IGoR. In a later analysis, TCR-TCR, TCR-HLA and TCR-CMV co-occurrence was scored with hypergeometric tests, and a repertoire-size bias correction was applied to TCR pairs. In a later analysis, false discovery rates were estimated by permuting HLA or CMV assignments 20 times. In a later analysis, co-occurring TCRs were grouped using DBSCAN, with TCRdist sequence similarity added in when clustering inside HLA-allele-positive subsets. For co-occurrence clustering, repertoires with fewer than 30,000 or more than 120,000 public chains were excluded, along with five or six repertoires with anomalous nucleotide sharing. Sourced from immuneACCESS, this table was stored by TCRdb with only in-frame sequences that have V and J called. A share of the clones is absent; for the studies checked, an unresolved V gene accounts for under half, and the remainder has no known explanation. That table gives V, J and clone size, and the DNA gave D and trimming. The sample profile shows some 80,000 clones; 62% of them were found once. The ten largest clones add up to about 4.2% of the sample.

The sequence derives from a male donor in good health and CMV-seropositive. The chain joins TRBV18 to TRBJ1-1; 9 central nucleotides agree with TRBD1. Source material: PBMCs. The base sequence is TGTGCCAGCTCACTCGGACAGGGGAATTTGAACACTGAAGCTTTCTTT. It encodes CASSLGQGNLNTEAFF. With the portions outside the CDR3 filled from the reference TRBV18 and TRBJ1-1 genes, the complete variable region becomes NAGVMQNPRHLVRRRGQEARLRCSPMKGHSHVYWYRQLPEEGLKFMVYLQKENIIDESGMPKERFSAEFPKEGPSILRIQQVVRGDSAAYFCASSLGQGNLNTEAFFGQGTRLTVV.